This TCR beta chain was sequenced in a study of CD8 T cells in ankylosing spondylitis (dated by TCRdb to the late 2010s). Turning to the overall study: The study profiled T cell receptor beta repertoires in healthy donors and ankylosing spondylitis patients to find disease-linked TCR variants. Peripheral blood was sampled, and synovial fluid was additionally collected from ankylosing spondylitis patients. In total, the full study cohort was made up of about 99 healthy donors and 25 ankylosing spondylitis patients. Points the paper makes about the study in general: Blood from ankylosing spondylitis patients appeared to be characterized by a TCR beta motif made up of several highly homologous amino acid variants. Significant enrichment of the disease-linked clones was reported in matched synovial fluid samples from ankylosing spondylitis patients. Some motif variants were previously reported in synovial fluid and blood of reactive arthritis patients, suggesting common disease-initiation mechanisms. A CD8+ phenotype was shown by the disease-linked clones, which were found at relatively low frequencies in peripheral blood.

Sequencing instrument: Illumina HiSeq 2500. Quantitative 5'-RACE with molecular barcodes was the method used to prepare the TCR beta libraries. For the original study's pipeline: To identify disease-linked TCR variants, a new computational method was used, one built on a probabilistic model of VDJ rearrangement. TCRdb handled the public reads itself, with Q25 trimming in fastp and clone calling in MiXCR, and kept productive beta chains. Rows with a matching CDR3 protein are joined into one entry that keeps the most common DNA and genes. The V and J calls were not made by the authors but by TCRdb's processing. The sample table contains more than 400,000 distinct CDR3 sequences; only one count was recorded for about 5.4% of them. 3% to 4% of the sample is held by the ten biggest clonotypes. This clonotype was counted many times. Its cognate antigen has yet to be identified. The sample holds no much larger clone one base away, and base qualities are not on file.

Here V drops 7 bases and J drops 7 bases, and the junction holds 2 bases not matched to any gene. CDR1 and CDR2, looked up from the germline V gene (reference sequence), are GTSNPN and SVGIG. The CDR3, from cysteine to phenylalanine, totals 11 residues. Only the CDR3 DNA stays, 33 bases, in frame from base 1. The material sequenced was blood, either unsorted or a sorted T cell fraction (not recorded which). This chain is built from TRBV30 and TRBJ2-1; 9 central nucleotides agree with TRBD1. The receptor's source is a male donor with ankylosing spondylitis. The CDR3 reads CASGTGNEQFF. The DNA reads TGTGCCTCCGGGACAGGGAATGAGCAGTTCTTC.